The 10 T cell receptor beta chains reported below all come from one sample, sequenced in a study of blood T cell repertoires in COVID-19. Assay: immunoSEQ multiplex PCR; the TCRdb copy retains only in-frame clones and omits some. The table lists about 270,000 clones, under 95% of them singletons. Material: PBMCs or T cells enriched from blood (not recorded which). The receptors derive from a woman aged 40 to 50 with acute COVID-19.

The CDR3 is CASGDFSYNEQFF. CDR3 bases: TGTGCCAGCGGGGACTTTTCCTACAATGAGCAGTTCTTC. The genes are TRBV6-6 and TRBJ2-1, with a possible D match to TRBD2 (6 bases). Germline values: CDR1 MNHNY, CDR2 SVGAGI (reference sequence). The CDR3 sequence is 13 residues long. V was cut by 8 bases and J by 1 base, with 9 bases left in between.

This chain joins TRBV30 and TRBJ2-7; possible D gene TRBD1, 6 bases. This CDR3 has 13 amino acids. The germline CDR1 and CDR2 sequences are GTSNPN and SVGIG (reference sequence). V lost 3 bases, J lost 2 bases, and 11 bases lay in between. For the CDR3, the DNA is TGTGCCTGGAGGGGGGCAGGAGCCTACGAGCAGTACTTC. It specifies CAWRGAGAYEQYF.

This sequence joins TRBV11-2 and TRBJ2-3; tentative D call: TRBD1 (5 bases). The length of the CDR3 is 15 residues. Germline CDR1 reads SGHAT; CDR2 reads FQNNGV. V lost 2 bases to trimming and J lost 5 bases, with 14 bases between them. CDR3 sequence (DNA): TGTGCCAGCAGCTTAAGGCCCACAACAGGAGATACGCAGTATTTT. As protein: CASSLRPTTGDTQYF.

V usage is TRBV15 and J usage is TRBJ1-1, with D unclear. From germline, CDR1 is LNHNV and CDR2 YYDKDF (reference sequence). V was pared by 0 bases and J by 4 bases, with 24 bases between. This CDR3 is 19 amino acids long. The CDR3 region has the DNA TGTGCCACCAGCAGAGATAGAATGAAGACTATTCGGTTTGGCACTGAAGCTTTCTTT. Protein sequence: CATSRDRMKTIRFGTEAFF.

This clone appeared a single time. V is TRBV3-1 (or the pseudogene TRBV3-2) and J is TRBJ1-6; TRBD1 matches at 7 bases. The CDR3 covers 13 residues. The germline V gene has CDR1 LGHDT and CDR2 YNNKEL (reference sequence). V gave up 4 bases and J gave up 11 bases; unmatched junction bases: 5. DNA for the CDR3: TGTGCCAGCAGCCGACAGGGAAGGGCACCCCTCCACTTT. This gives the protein CASSRQGRAPLHF.

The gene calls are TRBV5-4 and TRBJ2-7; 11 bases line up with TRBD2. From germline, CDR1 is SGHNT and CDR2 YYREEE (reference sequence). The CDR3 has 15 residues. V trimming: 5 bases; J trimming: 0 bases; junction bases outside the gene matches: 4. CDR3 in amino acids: CASRLAGASSYEQYF. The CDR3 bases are TGTGCCAGCAGACTAGCGGGGGCCTCCTCCTACGAGCAGTACTTC.

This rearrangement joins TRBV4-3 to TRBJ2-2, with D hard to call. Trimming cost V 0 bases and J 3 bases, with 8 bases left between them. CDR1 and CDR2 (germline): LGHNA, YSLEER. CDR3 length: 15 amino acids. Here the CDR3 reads CASSQELPDTGELFF. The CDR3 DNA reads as TGCGCCAGCAGCCAAGAGCTACCGGACACCGGGGAGCTGTTTTTT.

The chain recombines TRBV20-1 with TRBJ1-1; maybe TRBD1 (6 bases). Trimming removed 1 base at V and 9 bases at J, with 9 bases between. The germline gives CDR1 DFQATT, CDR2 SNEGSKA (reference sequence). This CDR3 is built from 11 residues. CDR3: CSARVDRKAFF. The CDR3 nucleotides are TGCAGTGCTAGAGTAGACAGGAAAGCTTTCTTT.

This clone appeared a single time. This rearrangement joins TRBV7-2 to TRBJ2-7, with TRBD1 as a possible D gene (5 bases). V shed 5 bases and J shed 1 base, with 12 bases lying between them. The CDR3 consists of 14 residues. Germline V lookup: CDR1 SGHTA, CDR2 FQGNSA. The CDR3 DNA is TGTGCCAGCAGCCTTATGAAGGGGTCCTACGAGCAGTACTTC. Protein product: CASSLMKGSYEQYF.

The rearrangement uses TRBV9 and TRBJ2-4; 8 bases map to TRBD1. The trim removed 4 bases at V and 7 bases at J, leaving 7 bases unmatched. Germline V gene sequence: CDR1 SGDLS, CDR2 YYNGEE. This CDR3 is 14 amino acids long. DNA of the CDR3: TGTGCCAGCAGCCCCCGACAGGGGTCGAACATTCAGTACTTC. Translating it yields CASSPRQGSNIQYF. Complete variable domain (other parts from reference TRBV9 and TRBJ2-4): DSGVTQTPKHLITATGQRVTLRCSPRSGDLSVYWYQQSLDQGLQFLIQYYNGEERAKGNILERFSAQQFPDLHSELNLSSLELGDSALYFCASSPRQGSNIQYFGAGTRLSVL.